This T cell receptor (beta chain) was captured in a study of shared clonotypes between healthy human individuals. Sequenced by immunoSEQ multiplex PCR; TCRdb stores in-frame clones only, minus some. The sample includes hundreds of thousands of clones, roughly 78% of them seen just once. CDR1 is KGHSH and CDR2 is LQKENI in the germline V gene. The CDR3 is made up of 14 amino acids. The V gene lost 5 bases and the J gene lost 0 bases, with 11 bases spanning the gap. This receptor was taken from a woman aged 25 to 45 in good health. What was sequenced was memory CD4+ T cells sorted from blood. Subset specified: CD45RA-negative fraction. The V call is TRBV18, the J call TRBJ2-7; no definite D call. The chain's CDR3 is CASSSSGDSYEQYF. CDR3 in DNA: TGTGCCAGCTCATCTTCTGGGGACTCCTACGAGCAGTACTTC.